This T cell receptor (beta chain) was obtained from a study of blood T cell repertoires in COVID-19. Regarding this clone: Other DNA sequences in this specimen translate into the identical CDR3.

TCRdb's copy holds only in-frame clones and misses some; the assay was immunoSEQ multiplex PCR. The sample has 50,000 to 60,000 clones, 80% to 90% seen once; the top ten hold roughly 1.5%. The receptor was isolated from a man in his fifties or sixties with acute or convalescent COVID-19. Material for sequencing was peripheral blood.

Here the CDR3 reads CASSLTPGTEAFF. The CDR3 DNA is TGTGCCAGCAGTTTAACCCCGGGGACTGAAGCTTTCTTT. The chain recombines TRBV27 with TRBJ1-1, with D unresolved. CDR3 length: 13 residues. CDR1 and CDR2 from the germline V gene are MNHEY and SMNVEV (reference sequence). Trimming took off 2 bases at V and 5 bases at J, with 9 bases between the two ends.